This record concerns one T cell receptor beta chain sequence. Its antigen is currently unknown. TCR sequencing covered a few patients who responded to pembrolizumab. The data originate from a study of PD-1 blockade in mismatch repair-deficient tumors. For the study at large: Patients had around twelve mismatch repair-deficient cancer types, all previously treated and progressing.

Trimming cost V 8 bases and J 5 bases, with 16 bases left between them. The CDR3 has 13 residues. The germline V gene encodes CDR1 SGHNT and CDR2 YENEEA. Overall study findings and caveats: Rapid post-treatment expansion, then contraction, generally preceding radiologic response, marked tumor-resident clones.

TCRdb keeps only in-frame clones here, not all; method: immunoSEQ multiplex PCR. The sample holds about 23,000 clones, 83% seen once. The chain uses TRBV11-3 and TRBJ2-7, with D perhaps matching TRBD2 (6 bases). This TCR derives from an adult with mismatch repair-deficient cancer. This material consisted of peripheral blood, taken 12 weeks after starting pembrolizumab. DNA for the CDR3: TGTGCCAGCTCGGGGGTCCCCGGCGACGAGCAGTACTTC. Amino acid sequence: CASSGVPGDEQYF.